This record covers a single T cell receptor beta chain. This sample stems from a study of PD-L1 blockade in urothelial cancer. Across the whole study: Men with urothelial cancer arising in the bladder made up about nine tenths of the roughly 29 patients. Prior chemotherapy ranged from 0 to 3 regimens per patient.

Produced via immunoSEQ multiplex PCR; TCRdb's table is partial and in-frame only. The sample lists 83,000 or so clones, around four fifths occurring once. V lost 0 bases, J lost 2 bases, and 14 bases lay in between. CDR1 and CDR2 from the germline V gene are SGHAT and FQNNGV. There are 16 residues in the CDR3. Time point specified: peripheral blood 6 weeks after treatment start. The material sequenced was PBMCs, taken around atezolizumab (anti-PD-L1) treatment. The gene calls are TRBV11-2 and TRBJ2-7; D is uncertain. The receptor's source is a man in his 70s with urothelial cancer. The CDR3 sequence: CASSLDLSTAAYEQYF. The CDR3 bases are TGTGCCAGCAGCTTAGATCTTTCAACAGCCGCCTACGAGCAGTACTTC.